Listed below are T cell receptor beta chains from one sample, sequenced in a study of T cell responses to AZD1222 COVID-19 vaccine. Generated by immunoSEQ multiplex PCR, the TCRdb table keeps only in-frame clones and is missing some. The sample has 130,000 to 150,000 clones, around 86% seen once. The material sequenced was peripheral blood, taken on day 0 of MenACWY control vaccination. Receptor source: an adult in good health. CDR3s leave out the opening cysteine and the closing phenylalanine or tryptophan.

TRBV30	TRBJ1-4	AWSGGQRNEKLF
TRBV12-3/TRBV12-4	TRBJ1-5	ASIQGGGQPQH
TRBV7-8	TRBJ2-7	ASSTPNGGYEQY
TRBV27	TRBJ2-1	ASSVSGLAAYNEQF
TRBV2	TRBJ2-3	ASSARTGTLTDTQY
TRBV2	TRBJ1-2	ASSEALQGRDGYT
TRBV5-6	TRBJ1-1	ASSKDVEAF
TRBV4-1	TRBJ1-1	ASSLDRGTENTEAF
TRBV18	TRBJ1-1	ASSFGQGGGEAF
TRBV9	TRBJ2-1	ASSVGNRQNEQF
TRBV5-5	TRBJ1-2	ASSPMTGNYGYT
TRBV12-3/TRBV12-4	TRBJ1-2	ASNAIGYGYT
TRBV5-1	TRBJ1-1	ASKDVMWANTEAF
TRBV6-2/TRBV6-3	TRBJ2-2	ASSQRALSGTANTGELF
TRBV9	TRBJ1-5	ASSGQGFNQPQH
TRBV2	TRBJ1-3	ASSPQLSGNTIY
TRBV24-1	TRBJ2-2	ATSDDNTGELF
TRBV7-6	TRBJ2-1	ASSLGARVLAANNEQF
TRBV5-6	TRBJ1-2	ASSLNFFGQGVGGYT
TRBV10-3	TRBJ1-2	AISEPGRLYGYT
TRBV5-1	TRBJ2-1	ASSLMTSGGHNEQF
TRBV14	TRBJ2-1	ASSQDLLAGMDEQF
TRBV7-9	TRBJ2-3	ASSSRGGLDTQY
TRBV7-2	TRBJ2-1	ASSLNLRGPHNEQF
TRBV7-2	TRBJ2-5	ASSPPRETQY
TRBV7-9	TRBJ2-7	ASSWTPPTEQY